These 21 T cell receptor beta chains originate from one sample sequenced in a study of CD8+ T cells in alopecia areata. Noted treatment: oral pan-JAK inhibitor, 5-10 mg twice daily. Extracted from the samples, RNA was reverse transcribed into cDNA to serve as the sequencing template. Only in-frame clones appear in the TCRdb table, and some are missing; sequencing was by immunoSEQ multiplex PCR. The table records fewer than 250,000 clones, more than 30% of them present only once. The sequenced sample was CD4+ T cells sorted from blood, obtained between weeks 30 and 35, from a patient treated with tofacitinib. The source of these receptors is a human donor with alopecia areata.

V and J are TRBV7-9 and TRBJ2-7, with D hard to call. Germline CDR1 reads SEHNR; CDR2 reads FQNEAQ (reference sequence). The CDR3 totals 13 residues. V dropped 4 bases and J dropped 7 bases, with 14 bases sitting between them. CDR3 nucleotides: TGTGCCAGCAGCTCCTGGGTTGGGGAAGAGCAGTACTTC. Its translation: CASSSWVGEEQYF.

The chain links TRBV14 to TRBJ2-3; weak D call: TRBD1 (5 bases). Germline CDR1 and CDR2: SGHDN and FVKESK. The germline V and J ends were trimmed by 4 bases and 1 base, with 9 bases remaining between them. The CDR3 loop spans 14 amino acids. The CDR3 is CASSPGQRTDTQYF. As DNA, the CDR3 is TGTGCCAGCAGCCCCGGACAACGCACAGATACGCAGTATTTT. The full variable domain, rest sourced from reference TRBV14 and TRBJ2-3, is EAGVTQFPSHSVIEKGQTVTLRCDPISGHDNLYWYRRVMGKEIKFLLHFVKESKQDESGMPNNRFLAERTGGTYSTLKVQPAELEDSGVYFCASSPGQRTDTQYFGPGTRLTVL.

This clone was seen a handful of times. The chain has TRBV14 and TRBJ1-4; D is unresolved. CDR3 length: 13 amino acids. In germline, CDR1 is SGHDN, CDR2 FVKESK. Trimming pared 6 bases from V and 8 bases from J, leaving 13 bases between. CDR3 in amino acids: CASSLRSWEKLFF. The CDR3 nucleotides read TGTGCCAGCAGTCTACGGTCGTGGGAAAAACTGTTTTTT. Full variable domain (rest looked up from reference TRBV14 and TRBJ1-4): EAGVTQFPSHSVIEKGQTVTLRCDPISGHDNLYWYRRVMGKEIKFLLHFVKESKQDESGMPNNRFLAERTGGTYSTLKVQPAELEDSGVYFCASSLRSWEKLFFGSGTQLSVL.

This clone showed up just once. The gene calls are TRBV4-1 and TRBJ1-2; 7 nucleotides match TRBD1. The CDR3 is made up of 14 amino acids. The germline V gene has CDR1 MGHRA and CDR2 YSYEKL. V lost 2 bases, J lost 4 bases, and 4 bases stayed unmatched. The CDR3 spells CASSQLTGTYGYTF. The CDR3 DNA follows: TGCGCCAGCAGCCAACTGACAGGGACCTATGGCTACACCTTC.

Remarks on this clone: A read error may be the cause here, since a much bigger clone is one base away. Written as DNA, the CDR3 is TGTGCCAGCAGTGTACAGGGCTATGGCTACACCTTC. Amino acid sequence: CASSVQGYGYTF. The chain links TRBV25-1 to TRBJ1-2; the D gene is possibly TRBD1 (6 bases). The V and J ends lost 4 bases and 4 bases respectively, with 7 bases between them. This CDR3 has 12 amino acids. Germline V gene sequence: CDR1 MGHDK, CDR2 SYGVNS.

The genes are TRBV6-1 and TRBJ1-2; 8 bases match TRBD1. Trimming cost V 2 bases and J 0 bases; bases outside gene matches: 5. CDR1 MNHNS and CDR2 SASEGT come from the germline V gene. The CDR3 runs to 16 residues. CDR3 loop: CASSERQGTSNYGYTF. The CDR3 bases are TGTGCCAGCAGTGAAAGACAGGGGACCTCTAACTATGGCTACACCTTC.

A few counts support this clone. The rearrangement joins TRBV7-9 to TRBJ2-5; the D gene is possibly TRBD1 (5 bases). V gave up 3 bases and J gave up 5 bases, with 13 bases separating them. The CDR3 consists of 14 residues. Germline lookup yields CDR1 SEHNR and CDR2 FQNEAQ (reference sequence). The CDR3 loop reads CASSFEGARETQYF. The DNA of the CDR3 is TGTGCCAGCAGCTTCGAAGGGGCCCGGGAGACCCAGTACTTC. Supplemented by reference TRBV7-9 and TRBJ2-5, the full variable domain reads DTGVSQNPRHKITKRGQNVTFRCDPISEHNRLYWYRQTLGQGPEFLTYFQNEAQLEKSRLLSDRFSAERPKGSFSTLEIQRTEQGDSAMYLCASSFEGARETQYFGPGTRLLVL.

This clone was picked up a small number of times. This rearrangement joins TRBV7-8 to TRBJ1-5, with D uncertain. The CDR3 is 16 amino acids. V dropped 1 base and J dropped 2 bases, with 12 bases sitting between them. The germline CDR1 and CDR2 sequences are SGHVS and FQNEAQ. The CDR3 nucleotides read TGTGCCAGCAGCTTAGAGTCGGGTGCCGGCAATCAGCCCCAGCATTTT. Translation gives CASSLESGAGNQPQHF. The full variable domain, completed using reference TRBV7-8 and TRBJ1-5, is GAGVSQSPRYKVAKRGQDVALRCDPISGHVSLFWYQQALGQGPEFLTYFQNEAQLDKSGLPSDRFFAERPEGSVSTLKIQRTQQEDSAVYLCASSLESGAGNQPQHFGDGTRLSIL.

The V call is TRBV25-1, the J call TRBJ1-1; 8 bases are shared with TRBD1. The CDR3 contains 15 residues. Germline values: CDR1 MGHDK, CDR2 SYGVNS. V shed 1 base and J 1 base; nucleotides not matched to a gene: 2. CDR3: CASSEWTGRNTEAFF. Written as DNA, the CDR3 is TGTGCCAGCAGTGAATGGACAGGGAGGAACACTGAAGCTTTCTTT.

The J gene is TRBJ1-2, the V gene TRBV7-9; a weak D match, TRBD1 (5 bases). V was shortened by 5 bases and J by 5 bases, with 12 bases between the two germline ends. The V gene's germline CDR1 is SEHNR and CDR2 FQNEAQ (reference sequence). The CDR3 runs to 13 residues. CDR3 sequence (DNA): TGTGCCAGCAGCCCACAGGCGCTGTATGGCTACACCTTC. Residues: CASSPQALYGYTF. The full variable domain, in which reference TRBV7-9 and TRBJ1-2 provide the parts outside the CDR3, is DTGVSQNPRHKITKRGQNVTFRCDPISEHNRLYWYRQTLGQGPEFLTYFQNEAQLEKSRLLSDRFSAERPKGSFSTLEIQRTEQGDSAMYLCASSPQALYGYTFGSGTRLTVV.

The chain links TRBV29-1 to TRBJ1-6, with D unresolved. This CDR3 spans 13 amino acids. The germline V gene has CDR1 SQVTM and CDR2 ANQGSEA. The V end was cut by 4 bases, the J end by 6 bases, with 10 bases between. The CDR3 DNA is TGCAGCGTTGGAGACGGATTTAATTCACCCCTCCACTTT. Translated, it gives CSVGDGFNSPLHF. Using reference TRBV29-1 and TRBJ1-6 for the parts outside the CDR3, the full variable domain is SAVISQKPSRDICQRGTSLTIQCQVDSQVTMMFWYRQQPGQSLTLIATANQGSEATYESGFVIDKFPISRPNLTFSTLTVSNMSPEDSSIYLCSVGDGFNSPLHFGNGTRLTVT.

This chain connects TRBV6-1 to TRBJ2-3; the D gene is possibly TRBD2 (6 bases). Germline CDR1 MNHNS, CDR2 SASEGT. The CDR3 has 15 residues. Trimming shortened V by 0 bases and J by 6 bases, and 13 bases separated the two germline ends. DNA for the CDR3: TGTGCCAGCAGTGAAGCGGGGGGTAGCATGGATACGCAGTATTTT. This translates into CASSEAGGSMDTQYF.

The chain carries TRBV11-2 and TRBJ1-2; the D is unclear. V was pared by 2 bases and J by 4 bases, with 11 bases between. CDR1 and CDR2 from the germline V gene are SGHAT and FQNNGV. This CDR3 is built from 14 residues. CDR3 DNA: TGTGCCAGCAGCTTAACTCAGAACTCCTATGGCTACACCTTC. This gives the protein CASSLTQNSYGYTF.

V gene TRBV5-6 combines with J gene TRBJ2-7; 7 nucleotides align to TRBD1. V was pared by 3 bases and J by 1 base, with 10 bases of the junction left unmatched. This CDR3 contains 16 residues. Germline-derived CDR1 and CDR2 are SGHDT and YYEEEE. CDR3 sequence: CASSSLRGQTSYEQYF. The DNA for the CDR3 is TGTGCCAGCAGCTCCCTGAGGGGACAGACTTCCTACGAGCAGTACTTC.

The rearrangement links TRBV11-3 to TRBJ2-2, with TRBD1 matching over 7 bases. With V trimmed by 5 bases and J by 4 bases, 4 bases remained unmatched. CDR3 length equals 14 residues. CDR1 and CDR2 from the germline V gene are SGHNT and YENEEA. The CDR3 is CASSPGTVTGELFF. The CDR3 nucleotides are TGTGCCAGCAGCCCTGGGACAGTCACCGGGGAGCTGTTTTTT.

The chain is built from TRBV5-1 and TRBJ2-1, with 7 bases fitting TRBD1. This CDR3 is built from 14 residues. V lost 4 bases, J lost 4 bases, and 5 bases stayed unmatched. Germline lookup yields CDR1 SGHRS and CDR2 YFSETQ. CDR3 coding DNA: TGCGCCAGCAGCGGGGGACAGAATTACAATGAGCAGTTCTTC. Its protein product is CASSGGQNYNEQFF.

The chain uses TRBV12-5 and TRBJ1-1, with 7 bases fitting TRBD1. In germline, CDR1 is LGHNT, CDR2 FRNRAP. The CDR3 runs 13 residues. V was clipped by 10 bases and J by 2 bases; unmatched bases: 7. The CDR3 DNA follows: TGTGCTACTTCCCAGGGGGGAAACACTGAAGCTTTCTTT. Its translation is CATSQGGNTEAFF.

This clone was recorded many times. The V and J genes are TRBV25-1 and TRBJ1-2; D is possibly TRBD1 (5 bases). CDR3 length: 13 residues. Trimming took 6 bases from V and 2 from J, leaving 10 bases between them. Per the germline V gene, CDR1 is MGHDK and CDR2 is SYGVNS. DNA for the CDR3: TGTGCCAGCAGCTTCGACAGCAACTATGGCTACACCTTC. It encodes CASSFDSNYGYTF.

The rearrangement links TRBV29-1 to TRBJ1-6; 7 bases are shared with TRBD1. CDR3 length: 14 residues. Germline V gene lookup returns CDR1 SQVTM and CDR2 ANQGSEA. V was clipped by 5 bases and J by 9 bases; unmatched bases: 10. The CDR3 sequence: CSVRAGGASSPLHF. The CDR3 nucleotides are TGCAGCGTTAGAGCAGGGGGGGCTAGTTCACCCCTCCACTTT.

The J gene is TRBJ1-2, the V gene TRBV5-6; D unclear. Trimming took off 0 bases at V and 2 bases at J, with 2 bases between the two ends. The CDR3 spans 12 residues. Germline CDR1 is SGHDT and CDR2 is YYEEEE. CDR3 amino acids: CASSLGNYGYTF. In DNA, the CDR3 is TGTGCCAGCAGCTTGGGAAACTATGGCTACACCTTC. Combining the CDR3 with reference TRBV5-6 and TRBJ1-2 gives the whole variable domain DAGVTQSPTHLIKTRGQQVTLRCSPKSGHDTVSWYQQALGQGPQFIFQYYEEEERQRGNFPDRFSGHQFPNYSSELNVNALLLGDSALYLCASSLGNYGYTFGSGTRLTVV.

This clone was seen a handful of times. The chain joins TRBV7-9 to TRBJ1-5, with D unresolved. Trimming removed 5 bases at V and 5 bases at J, with 13 bases between. The CDR3 length is 14 residues. The V gene's germline CDR1 is SEHNR and CDR2 FQNEAQ (reference sequence). The CDR3 DNA is TGTGCCAGCAGCCCTCAAAACTTATATCAGCCCCAGCATTTT. Its translation is CASSPQNLYQPQHF.